Each of the 7 T cell receptor beta chains below was sequenced from the same sample in a study of blood T cells in healthy people across ages. Together with a sample-barcoded 5' primer, a J-beta primer mix was included in a second PCR lasting about 6 to 11 cycles. TCRdb fed the 5' RACE reads into MiXCR, producing one record per CDR3 protein. The sample holds 1.4 million to 1.5 million distinct CDR3 sequences, 35% to 45% seen once. Material for sequencing was blood. The source is a woman aged 18-30 years in good health.

V gene TRBV13 combines with J gene TRBJ2-3; the D gene could be TRBD1 or TRBD2 (5 bases each). The CDR3 covers 15 residues. Deletions cut 1 base from V and 3 bases from J, with 11 bases between. Germline V gene lookup returns CDR1 PRHDT and CDR2 FYEKMQ (reference sequence). CDR3 sequence reads: CASSLVGEGTDTQYF. CDR3 sequence (DNA): TGTGCCAGCAGCTTAGTGGGAGAGGGGACAGATACGCAGTATTTT.

This clonotype was counted once. The chain uses TRBV9 and TRBJ2-3; D unclear. Germline V gives CDR1 SGDLS, CDR2 YYNGEE. V gave up 4 bases and J gave up 3 bases, with 12 bases separating them. The CDR3 is 14 amino acids. CDR3 in DNA: TGTGCCAGCAGCACACGCCTAGTAACAGATACGCAGTATTTT. It encodes CASSTRLVTDTQYF. The variable domain in full, completed from reference TRBV9 and TRBJ2-3, reads DSGVTQTPKHLITATGQRVTLRCSPRSGDLSVYWYQQSLDQGLQFLIQYYNGEERAKGNILERFSAQQFPDLHSELNLSSLELGDSALYFCASSTRLVTDTQYFGPGTRLTVL.

This sequence joins TRBV2 and TRBJ1-1; 7 nucleotides align to TRBD1. The CDR3 extends over 13 amino acids. The germline gives CDR1 SNHLY, CDR2 FYNNEI. Germline trimming cut 6 bases from V and 7 bases from J; bases unmatched to any gene: 8. The CDR3 loop is CASRKGAPSEAFF. Here the CDR3 DNA reads TGTGCCAGCAGAAAGGGGGCGCCGAGTGAAGCTTTCTTT.

The chain uses TRBV12-3 or TRBV12-4 and TRBJ1-1; D is uncertain. V was clipped by 7 bases and J by 1 base, with 19 bases between them. The CDR3 is 16 amino acids. CDR3 amino acids: CASMTGPLGTNTEAFF. CDR3 nucleotides: TGTGCCAGCATGACCGGGCCTTTGGGCACGAACACTGAAGCTTTCTTT.

The rearrangement uses TRBV5-1 and TRBJ2-3; D might be TRBD2 (6 bases). V lost 7 bases and J lost 1, with 13 bases in between. CDR3 size: 14 residues. Germline V lookup: CDR1 SGHRS, CDR2 YFSETQ. CDR3 coding DNA: TGCGCCAGCGGAAGACTAGGAGGCACAGATACGCAGTATTTT. Translation: CASGRLGGTDTQYF.

For this clonotype: The junction differs from germline at one of its ends, possibly a read error. V gene TRBV5-1 combines with J gene TRBJ1-2; tentative D call: TRBD1 (6 bases). Germline lookup yields CDR1 SGHRS and CDR2 YFSETQ. The CDR3 totals 14 residues. CDR3 sequence reads: CTSSPGQPNYGYTF. The CDR3 nucleotides are TGCACCAGCAGCCCCGGACAGCCTAACTATGGCTACACCTTC.

The chain recombines TRBV20-1 with TRBJ1-4, with unresolved D. Trimming removed 1 base at V and 3 bases at J, with 9 bases between. The CDR3 sequence is 14 residues long. Germline CDR1 DFQATT, CDR2 SNEGSKA (reference sequence). The CDR3 DNA is TGCAGTGCTAGAGGAACTGACCCTAATGAAAAACTGTTTTTT. Translating gives CSARGTDPNEKLFF.